These 25 T cell receptor beta chains came from one sample sequenced in a study of OX40 agonist ivuxolimab in advanced cancers. Clones were sequenced by immunoSEQ multiplex PCR, and TCRdb holds only the in-frame ones, with some missing. Of 68,000 or so clones listed, 85% to 95% were seen once; the top ten hold 0.85% to 1.2%. The sequencing used CD4+ or CD8+ T cells sorted from blood, collected in a trial of the OX40 agonist ivuxolimab. Source of these receptors: an adult with an advanced solid tumor such as melanoma, head and neck, liver or kidney cancer.

The chain joins TRBV15 to TRBJ2-5; D may match TRBD1 or TRBD2 (5 bases each). The CDR3 consists of 16 residues. Germline CDR1 and CDR2: LNHNV and YYDKDF (reference sequence). The V gene lost 0 bases and the J gene lost 0 bases, with 11 bases spanning the gap. The CDR3 DNA sequence: TGTGCCACCAGCAGAGACCCGGGACGCTACCAAGAGACCCAGTACTTC. Protein: CATSRDPGRYQETQYF.

CDR3 DNA: TGTGCCAGCAGTTTAATCCGGGGAGCCCATGGCTACACCTTC. The encoded protein is CASSLIRGAHGYTF. The chain couples TRBV27 to TRBJ1-2; D gene uncertain. The germline gives CDR1 MNHEY, CDR2 SMNVEV (reference sequence). This CDR3 region has 14 residues. V gave up 2 bases and J gave up 6 bases, with 13 bases separating them.

This rearrangement joins TRBV10-1 to TRBJ2-4, with no clear D. This CDR3 spans 14 amino acids. V was cut by 7 bases and J by 1 base, with 11 bases left in between. Germline V gene data show CDR1 as WNHNN and CDR2 as SYGVQD (reference sequence). The DNA of the CDR3 is TGCGCCAGCACCTGGTGGGCCGCCAAAAACATTCAGTACTTC. Translating gives CASTWWAAKNIQYF.

This chain connects TRBV19 to TRBJ1-5; D may be TRBD1 (5 bases). The CDR3 has 13 amino acids. CDR1 is LNHDA and CDR2 is SQIVND in the germline V gene (reference sequence). The ends were cut back, 3 bases at V and 7 bases at J, with 10 bases in the middle. Here the CDR3 reads CASSMGWGQPQHF. DNA of the CDR3: TGTGCCAGTAGTATGGGCTGGGGGCAGCCCCAGCATTTT.

This chain connects TRBV6-6 to TRBJ1-1; 7 positions match TRBD1. The CDR3 loop spans 12 amino acids. After removal of 7 bases from V and 4 bases from J, the junction contained 3 bases not matched to a gene. CDR1 and CDR2 (germline): MNHNY, SVGAGI (reference sequence). In DNA form, the CDR3 reads TGTGCCAGCAAAACAGGGGCCACTGAAGCTTTCTTT. Its translation: CASKTGATEAFF.

The chain has TRBV9 and TRBJ2-3; D gene uncertain. Trimming removed 3 bases at V and 0 bases at J, with 8 bases between. This CDR3 region has 14 residues. Germline V lookup: CDR1 SGDLS, CDR2 YYNGEE. CDR3 amino acids: CASSGRPSTDTQYF. CDR3 sequence (DNA): TGTGCCAGCAGCGGTAGACCCAGCACAGATACGCAGTATTTT.

In its sample, this clone was seen once. The V and J genes are TRBV6-6 and TRBJ1-2, with 9 bases lining up with TRBD1. V shed 5 bases and J 8 bases; nucleotides not matched to a gene: 9. This CDR3 spans 14 amino acids. Germline V gives CDR1 MNHNY, CDR2 SVGAGI (reference sequence). The chain's CDR3 is CASSTLQGAGGYTF. The CDR3 DNA reads as TGTGCCAGCAGTACTTTACAGGGGGCCGGAGGCTACACCTTC.

The rearrangement uses TRBV5-1 and TRBJ2-3; D assignment may be TRBD1 or TRBD2 (5 bases each). The CDR3 contains 15 residues. V was cut by 4 bases and J by 0 bases, with 12 bases left in between. Germline CDR1 and CDR2: SGHRS and YFSETQ. The chain's CDR3 is CASSGDGTSTDTQYF. DNA for the CDR3: TGCGCCAGCAGCGGGGACGGTACTAGCACAGATACGCAGTATTTT.

The genes are TRBV12-5 and TRBJ2-5; 9 positions agree with TRBD1. This CDR3 is built from 14 residues. The V gene's germline CDR1 is LGHNT and CDR2 FRNRAP. The ends lost 5 bases at V and 5 bases at J; junction bases unmatched: 6. CDR3 in DNA: TGTGCTAGTGGTATATGGACAGGGGATGAGACCCAGTACTTC. Its translation: CASGIWTGDETQYF.

This clone was seen a handful of times. The rearrangement uses TRBV6-5 and TRBJ1-1; TRBD1 matches at 7 bases. The V gene end was trimmed by 1 base and the J gene end by 3 bases; junction bases not matched to a gene: 5. The CDR3 totals 15 residues. Germline CDR1 is MNHEY and CDR2 is SVGAGI. This chain's CDR3 is CASSYFGTADTEAFF. The CDR3 DNA reads TGTGCCAGCAGTTACTTTGGGACAGCCGACACTGAAGCTTTCTTT.

The V call is TRBV5-1, the J call TRBJ2-7; TRBD1 matches at 7 bases. J was trimmed by 5 bases and V by 2 bases; bases with no gene match: 22. This CDR3 has 19 amino acids. The germline V gene encodes CDR1 SGHRS and CDR2 YFSETQ. The CDR3: CASSFTGTAIPGRSNEQYF. The DNA of the CDR3 is TGCGCCAGCAGCTTTACCGGGACAGCAATTCCGGGACGAAGCAACGAGCAGTACTTC.

This chain joins TRBV10-2 and TRBJ2-1, with D unresolved. Germline assignment: CDR1 WSHSY and CDR2 SAAADI. This CDR3 comprises 12 residues. The ends were cut back, 2 bases at V and 9 bases at J, with 8 bases in the middle. The CDR3 reads CASSEAAIEQFF. In DNA, the CDR3 is TGCGCCAGCAGTGAGGCTGCAATTGAGCAGTTCTTC.

The genes are TRBV27 and TRBJ2-7; 7 bases line up with TRBD2. Germline V gene sequence: CDR1 MNHEY, CDR2 SMNVEV (reference sequence). The CDR3 spans 15 residues. The trim removed 2 bases at V and 4 bases at J, leaving 8 bases unmatched. CDR3 in amino acids: CASSLIAGGAYEQYF. The CDR3 DNA is TGTGCCAGCAGTTTAATAGCGGGTGGGGCGTACGAGCAGTACTTC.

The chain has TRBV7-6 and TRBJ2-3, with TRBD1 identical over 9 bases. The CDR3 is made up of 16 amino acids. The germline V gene encodes CDR1 SGHVS and CDR2 FNYEAQ. Trimming cost V 3 bases and J 4 bases; bases outside gene matches: 8. CDR3 coding DNA: TGTGCCAGCAGCTTGGCGGGACAGGGTACGCCAGATACGCAGTATTTT. Translated, it gives CASSLAGQGTPDTQYF.

Only one count was recorded for this clone. The chain couples TRBV2 to TRBJ2-7, with 13 bases fitting TRBD2. The CDR3 sequence is 15 residues long. From germline, CDR1 is SNHLY and CDR2 FYNNEI. Germline trimming cut 6 bases from V and 1 base from J; bases unmatched to any gene: 3. The CDR3 DNA follows: TGTGCCAGCAGGCCGACTAGCGGGGGGTCCTACGAGCAGTACTTC. Translated: CASRPTSGGSYEQYF.

The V call is TRBV5-6, the J call TRBJ2-2, with TRBD1 matching over 9 bases. CDR1 and CDR2 from the germline V gene are SGHDT and YYEEEE. This CDR3 contains 18 residues. V shed 4 bases, J shed 2 bases, and the junction held 12 bases outside the gene matches. CDR3 sequence (DNA): TGTGCCAGCAGCGCATATCCCTCGGGACAGGGTAACACCGGGGAGCTGTTTTTT. It translates to CASSAYPSGQGNTGELFF.

This clone appeared a single time. The rearrangement links TRBV6-1 to TRBJ2-2; tentatively, D is TRBD2 (6 bases). Per germline, CDR1 MNHNS and CDR2 SASEGT. V was shortened by 2 bases and J by 4 bases, with 8 bases between the two germline ends. The CDR3 has 14 amino acids. CDR3 amino acids: CASSERRATGELFF. CDR3 nucleotide sequence: TGTGCCAGCAGTGAACGGAGGGCCACCGGGGAGCTGTTTTTT.

The chain employs TRBV19 and TRBJ2-7, with 9 bases matching TRBD2. Germline V gene data show CDR1 as LNHDA and CDR2 as SQIVND (reference sequence). V lost 1 base to trimming and J lost 3 bases; unmatched junction nucleotides: 7. This CDR3 is 16 amino acids long. This CDR3 reads CASSIGLAGPLYEQYF. The CDR3 coding sequence is TGTGCCAGTAGTATAGGCCTAGCGGGACCTCTCTACGAGCAGTACTTC.

The chain employs TRBV5-4 and TRBJ2-5; TRBD1 matches 11 bases. This CDR3 has 15 amino acids. The V segment lost 4 bases and the J segment 0 bases; nucleotides outside the gene matches: 2. Germline V gene lookup returns CDR1 SGHNT and CDR2 YYREEE (reference sequence). The CDR3 region is CASSRDRGYQETQYF. The DNA of the CDR3 is TGTGCCAGCAGCCGGGACAGGGGGTACCAAGAGACCCAGTACTTC.

The rearrangement joins TRBV6-6 to TRBJ1-1, with TRBD1 identical over 9 bases. Germline V CDR1 and CDR2: MNHNY, SVGAGI (reference sequence). This CDR3 has 15 residues. The trim removed 2 bases at V and 5 bases at J, leaving 6 bases unmatched. The CDR3 DNA is TGTGCCAGCAGTTACCGACAGGGGGGGCTAACTGAAGCTTTCTTT. It translates to CASSYRQGGLTEAFF.

This clone was observed a handful of times. The chain joins TRBV9 to TRBJ2-3; TRBD2 is a possible D gene (5 bases). The CDR3 contains 15 residues. Trimming left V 0 bases short and J 5 bases short, with 13 bases between. Germline CDR1 is SGDLS and CDR2 is YYNGEE. The CDR3 DNA follows: TGTGCCAGCAGCGTAGAGGGAAATCGGGGAGATACGCAGTATTTT. This gives the protein CASSVEGNRGDTQYF.

V is TRBV30 and J is TRBJ1-5, with D possibly TRBD1 on 6 matching bases. Germline assignment: CDR1 GTSNPN and CDR2 SVGIG (reference sequence). The CDR3 covers 12 residues. The V end was cut by 7 bases, the J end by 0 bases, with 7 bases between. CDR3 loop: CAFRGSNQPQHF. The DNA for the CDR3 is TGTGCCTTCAGGGGTAGCAATCAGCCCCAGCATTTT.

V and J are TRBV5-4 and TRBJ1-6; 7 nucleotides agree with TRBD1. The trim removed 0 bases at V and 9 bases at J, leaving 6 bases unmatched. The CDR3 sequence is 15 residues long. Germline values: CDR1 SGHNT, CDR2 YYREEE (reference sequence). For the CDR3, the DNA is TGTGCCAGCAGCTTGGACACAGGGGAGAGTTCACCCCTCCACTTT. It encodes CASSLDTGESSPLHF.

This rearrangement joins TRBV19 to TRBJ1-1; 9 bases agree with TRBD1. CDR1 and CDR2 (germline): LNHDA, SQIVND (reference sequence). J gave up 10 bases and V 6 bases, and 9 bases lay outside the gene matches. The CDR3 is made up of 13 amino acids. CDR3: CASRRTGGGGAFF. The CDR3 DNA reads TGTGCCAGTAGAAGAACAGGGGGCGGGGGAGCTTTCTTT.

The genes are TRBV29-1 and TRBJ2-7, with D maybe TRBD2 (5 bases). The CDR3 is 13 amino acids. Trimming removed 4 bases at V and 2 bases at J, with 12 bases between. The V gene's germline CDR1 is SQVTM and CDR2 ANQGSEA. Here the CDR3 reads CSVVSGTTYEQYF. CDR3 bases: TGCAGCGTTGTCAGCGGAACAACCTACGAGCAGTACTTC.